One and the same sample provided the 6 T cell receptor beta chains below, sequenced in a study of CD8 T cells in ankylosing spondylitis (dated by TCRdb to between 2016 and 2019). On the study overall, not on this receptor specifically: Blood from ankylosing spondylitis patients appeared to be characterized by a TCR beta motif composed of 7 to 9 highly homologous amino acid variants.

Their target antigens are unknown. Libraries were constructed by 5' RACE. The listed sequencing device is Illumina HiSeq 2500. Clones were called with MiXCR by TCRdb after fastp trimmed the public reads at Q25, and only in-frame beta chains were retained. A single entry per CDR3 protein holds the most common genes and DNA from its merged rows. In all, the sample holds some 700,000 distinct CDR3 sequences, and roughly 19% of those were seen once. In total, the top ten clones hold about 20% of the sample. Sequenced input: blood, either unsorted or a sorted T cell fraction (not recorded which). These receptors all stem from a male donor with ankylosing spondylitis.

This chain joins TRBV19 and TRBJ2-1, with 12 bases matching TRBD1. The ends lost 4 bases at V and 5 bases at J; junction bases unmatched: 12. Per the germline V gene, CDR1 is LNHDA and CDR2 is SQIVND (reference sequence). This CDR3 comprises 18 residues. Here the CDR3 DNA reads TGTGCCAGTAGTAAAGAGCGACCGGGACAGGGGGCCGACAATGAGCAGTTCTTC. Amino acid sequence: CASSKERPGQGADNEQFF.

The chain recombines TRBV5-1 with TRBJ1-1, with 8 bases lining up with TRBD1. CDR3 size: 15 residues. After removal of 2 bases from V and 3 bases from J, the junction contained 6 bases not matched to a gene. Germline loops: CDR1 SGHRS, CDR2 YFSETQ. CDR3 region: CASSFGQGRDTEAFF. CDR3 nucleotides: TGCGCCAGCAGCTTTGGACAGGGACGGGACACTGAAGCTTTCTTT. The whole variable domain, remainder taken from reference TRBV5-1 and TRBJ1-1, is KAGVTQTPRYLIKTRGQQVTLSCSPISGHRSVSWYQQTPGQGLQFLFEYFSETQRNKGNFPGRFSGRQFSNSRSEMNVSTLELGDSALYLCASSFGQGRDTEAFFGQGTRLTVV.

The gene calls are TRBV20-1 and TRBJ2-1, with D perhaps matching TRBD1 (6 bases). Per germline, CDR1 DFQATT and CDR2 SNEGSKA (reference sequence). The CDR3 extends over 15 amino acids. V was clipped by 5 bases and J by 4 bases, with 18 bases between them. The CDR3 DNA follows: TGCAGTGCTTTTCCGTTGGACAGCCTTTACAATGAGCAGTTCTTC. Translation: CSAFPLDSLYNEQFF.

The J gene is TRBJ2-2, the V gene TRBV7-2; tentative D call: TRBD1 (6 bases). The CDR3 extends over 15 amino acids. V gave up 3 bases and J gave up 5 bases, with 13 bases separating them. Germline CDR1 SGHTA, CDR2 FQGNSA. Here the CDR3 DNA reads TGTGCCAGCAGCTTGCGCCCAACAGGGACCGGGGAGCTGTTTTTT. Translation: CASSLRPTGTGELFF. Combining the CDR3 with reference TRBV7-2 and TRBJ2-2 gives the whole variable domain GAGVSQSPSNKVTEKGKDVELRCDPISGHTALYWYRQSLGQGLEFLIYFQGNSAPDKSGLPSDRFSAERTGGSVSTLTIQRTQQEDSAVYLCASSLRPTGTGELFFGEGSRLTVL.

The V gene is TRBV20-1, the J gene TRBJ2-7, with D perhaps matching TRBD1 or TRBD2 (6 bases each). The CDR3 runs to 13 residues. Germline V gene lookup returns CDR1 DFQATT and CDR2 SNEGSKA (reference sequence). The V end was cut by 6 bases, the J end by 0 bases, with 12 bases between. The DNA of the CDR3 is TGCAGTGCCCATCCGGGGGCCTCCTACGAGCAGTACTTC. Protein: CSAHPGASYEQYF.

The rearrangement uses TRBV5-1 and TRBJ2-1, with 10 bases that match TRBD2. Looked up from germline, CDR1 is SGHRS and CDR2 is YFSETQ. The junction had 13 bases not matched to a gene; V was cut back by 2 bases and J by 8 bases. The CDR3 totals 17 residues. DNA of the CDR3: TGCGCCAGCAGCTTTTTAGGAGCGGGAGGGCCATCCGATGAGCAGTTCTTC. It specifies CASSFLGAGGPSDEQFF.